These 26 T cell receptor beta chains were all obtained from the same sample, sequenced in a study of cytomegalovirus exposure and HLA in healthy donors. 60 Vbeta and 13 Jbeta primers were used in PCR. Some clones are missing from TCRdb's copy, which holds only in-frame ones; the method was immunoSEQ multiplex PCR. The profile shows about 170,000 clones, approximately 70% of them singletons. The sample taken for sequencing was PBMCs. All receptors derive from a man between 40 and 49 years old in good health and CMV-seropositive.

This chain joins TRBV19 and TRBJ1-1; D is uncertain. CDR3 size: 16 residues. Germline loops: CDR1 LNHDA, CDR2 SQIVND (reference sequence). V was clipped by 3 bases and J by 0 bases, with 14 bases between them. The CDR3 region has the DNA TGTGCCAGTAGTATCCGTGGAACAGCCTTGAACACTGAAGCTTTCTTT. Translating gives CASSIRGTALNTEAFF.

Only one count was recorded for this clone. The J gene is TRBJ1-2, the V gene TRBV18; D remains ambiguous. V lost 2 bases to trimming and J lost 0 bases, with 19 bases between them. Germline CDR1 reads KGHSH; CDR2 reads LQKENI. The CDR3 sequence is 18 residues long. CDR3 nucleotide sequence: TGTGCCAGCTCACCAGTGAGATGGAGGTCGCCCGCTAACTATGGCTACACCTTC. Its protein product is CASSPVRWRSPANYGYTF.

V and J are TRBV5-4 and TRBJ1-3; D ambiguous. The CDR3 spans 14 residues. V lost 2 bases, J lost 0 bases, and 6 bases lay in between. Looked up from germline, CDR1 is SGHNT and CDR2 is YYREEE (reference sequence). The CDR3 spells CASSFYSSGNTIYF. In nucleotides, the CDR3 is TGTGCCAGCAGCTTTTATAGCTCTGGAAACACCATATATTTT.

The gene calls are TRBV28 and TRBJ2-7; D unclear. Trimming pared 5 bases from V and 3 bases from J, leaving 5 bases between. CDR3 length: 11 amino acids. CDR1 and CDR2 from the germline V gene are MDHEN and SYDVKM. CDR3 coding DNA: TGTGCCAGCAGTGGGCGCTACGAGCAGTACTTC. It yields the protein CASSGRYEQYF.

The V and J genes are TRBV5-1 and TRBJ2-3; 7 bases align to TRBD1. This CDR3 region has 11 residues. Per germline, CDR1 SGHRS and CDR2 YFSETQ. Losses at the gene ends were 5 bases for V and 8 bases for J; bases not matched to a gene: 2. The CDR3 bases are TGCGCCAGCAGTCGACAGGGTACGCAGTATTTT. Its translation is CASSRQGTQYF.

The J gene is TRBJ1-6, the V gene TRBV5-6; D remains unclear. The CDR3 runs 14 residues. The V end was cut by 1 base, the J end by 7 bases, with 9 bases between. Germline V gene data show CDR1 as SGHDT and CDR2 as YYEEEE. CDR3 in amino acids: CASSLRPGNSPLHF. Here the CDR3 DNA reads TGTGCCAGCAGCTTGAGGCCGGGGAATTCACCCCTCCACTTT.

This clone occurred once. This chain uses TRBV5-1 with TRBJ1-6, with 7 bases fitting TRBD1. The V gene end was trimmed by 4 bases and the J gene end by 7 bases; junction bases not matched to a gene: 8. CDR1 is SGHRS and CDR2 is YFSETQ in the germline V gene. The CDR3 totals 15 residues. CDR3 in amino acids: CASSTDRVYNSPLHF. CDR3 nucleotides: TGCGCCAGCAGCACCGACAGGGTATACAATTCACCCCTCCACTTT.

The chain carries TRBV27 and TRBJ2-3, with TRBD1 as a possible D gene (6 bases). CDR1 is MNHEY and CDR2 is SMNVEV in the germline V gene (reference sequence). The V and J ends lost 5 bases and 4 bases respectively, with 13 bases between them. CDR3 length: 14 residues. The chain's CDR3 is CASSPRDNPDTQYF. CDR3 bases: TGTGCCAGCAGTCCGAGGGACAATCCAGATACGCAGTATTTT.

The genes are TRBV5-4 and TRBJ1-1, with D tentatively TRBD1 (6 bases). The V and J ends lost 4 bases and 3 bases respectively, with 13 bases between them. The CDR3 runs to 14 residues. Looked up from germline, CDR1 is SGHNT and CDR2 is YYREEE (reference sequence). The CDR3 DNA reads as TGTGCCAGCAGCCTGGGGGCAGGGGACACTGAAGCTTTCTTT. Translation gives CASSLGAGDTEAFF.

The J gene is TRBJ1-2, the V gene TRBV7-9, with a weak D call TRBD1 (6 bases). CDR1 SEHNR and CDR2 FQNEAQ come from the germline V gene (reference sequence). The CDR3 totals 15 residues. Trimming removed 3 bases from V and 8 bases from J, with 19 bases in between. In DNA, the CDR3 is TGTGCCAGCAGCTTGGGGATGGGACAAAGTGGCGGCTACACCTTC. This gives the protein CASSLGMGQSGGYTF.

This clone has only a few counts. The chain combines TRBV7-8 with TRBJ2-7, with D possibly matching TRBD1 (6 bases). V dropped 2 bases and J dropped 0 bases, with 11 bases sitting between them. CDR1 and CDR2 from the germline V gene are SGHVS and FQNEAQ. The CDR3 runs to 15 residues. CDR3 region: CASSLRAGVSYEQYF. For the CDR3, the DNA is TGTGCCAGCAGCTTAAGGGCAGGGGTCTCCTACGAGCAGTACTTC.

The V and J genes are TRBV30 and TRBJ2-6, with D unclear. The CDR3 is made up of 15 amino acids. Trimming took 2 bases from V and 0 from J, leaving 8 bases between them. Germline assignment: CDR1 GTSNPN and CDR2 SVGIG (reference sequence). The CDR3 loop reads CAWSRGASGANVLTF. The CDR3, as DNA: TGTGCCTGGAGTAGAGGAGCCTCTGGGGCCAACGTCCTGACTTTC.

This clone was recorded only once. The genes are TRBV4-3 and TRBJ2-5; 8 nucleotides line up with TRBD2. J was trimmed by 4 bases and V by 4 bases; bases with no gene match: 5. Looked up from germline, CDR1 is LGHNA and CDR2 is YSLEER. This CDR3 region has 14 residues. The CDR3 bases are TGCGCCAGCAGCCTGGGACTAGGGAGAGAGACCCAGTACTTC. Translation gives CASSLGLGRETQYF.

The rearrangement uses TRBV25-1 and TRBJ2-2; 10 nucleotides line up with TRBD2. V shed 4 bases, J shed 4 bases, and the junction held 6 bases outside the gene matches. From germline, CDR1 is MGHDK and CDR2 SYGVNS. The CDR3 has 16 amino acids. The CDR3 DNA is TGTGCCAGCAGTGCTCTAGCGGGGGAATCCACCGGGGAGCTGTTTTTT. Its protein product is CASSALAGESTGELFF.

This sequence joins TRBV5-4 and TRBJ2-2, with a weak D call TRBD1 (5 bases). The CDR3 consists of 14 residues. Germline V gene lookup returns CDR1 SGHNT and CDR2 YYREEE (reference sequence). V was pared by 1 base and J by 6 bases, with 10 bases between. CDR3 in DNA: TGTGCCAGCAGCTTGTCAGGGTGGGCCGGGGAGCTGTTTTTT. This gives the protein CASSLSGWAGELFF.

The V gene is TRBV7-2, the J gene TRBJ2-3; D uncertain. Germline loops: CDR1 SGHTA, CDR2 FQGNSA. Deletions cut 6 bases from V and 4 bases from J, with 8 bases between. The CDR3 length is 12 residues. The CDR3 loop is CASSPLADTQYF. The DNA for the CDR3 is TGTGCCAGCAGTCCCCTTGCAGATACGCAGTATTTT.

This sequence joins TRBV25-1 and TRBJ2-7, with D possibly TRBD1 on 6 matching bases. Germline CDR1 is MGHDK and CDR2 is SYGVNS. Between the trimmed V and J ends, which lost 3 bases and 0 bases, there was a span of 15 bases. The CDR3 has 16 amino acids. The CDR3 reads CASSEKQGTSSYEQYF. The CDR3 nucleotides are TGTGCCAGCAGTGAGAAACAGGGTACCAGCTCCTACGAGCAGTACTTC.

The chain is built from TRBV10-2 and TRBJ2-7; D remains ambiguous. V was clipped by 6 bases and J by 6 bases, with 12 bases between them. Germline loops: CDR1 WSHSY, CDR2 SAAADI. The CDR3 covers 12 residues. CDR3 region: CASSAGSLEQYF. In DNA, the CDR3 is TGCGCCAGCAGCGCCGGTAGCCTCGAGCAGTACTTC.

Details on this clone: The junction does not match germline at one end; this may be a read error. This chain links TRBV6-5 with TRBJ2-1; TRBD2 agrees at 14 bases. The CDR3 spans 15 residues. In germline, CDR1 is MNHEY, CDR2 SVGAGI. The DNA of the CDR3 is TGTGCCAGCAGTTCCCTCGGGACTAGCGGGGGTGGGGGGATCTTC. Translating gives CASSSLGTSGGGGIF.

The J gene is TRBJ1-5, the V gene TRBV6-1, with TRBD1 identical over 7 bases. The germline gives CDR1 MNHNS, CDR2 SASEGT. This CDR3 is built from 16 residues. Trimming at V came to 2 bases and at J to 9 bases, leaving 13 bases not matched to a gene. CDR3 residues: CASSEQGGRENGPQHF. DNA for the CDR3: TGTGCCAGCAGTGAACAGGGGGGCAGGGAGAATGGGCCCCAGCATTTT.

The chain combines TRBV7-2 with TRBJ2-3, with 7 bases lining up with TRBD2. The germline CDR1 and CDR2 sequences are SGHTA and FQGNSA. Unmatched junction bases numbered 14, after V lost 8 bases and J lost 6 bases. The CDR3 covers 15 residues. CDR3 coding DNA: TGTGCCAGCCGCCACGGGCGACTGGGGGGGGATACGCAGTATTTT. Protein product: CASRHGRLGGDTQYF.

This chain joins TRBV11-3 and TRBJ2-5; D not certain. Germline lookup yields CDR1 SGHNT and CDR2 YENEEA. The CDR3 is 14 amino acids. V shed 1 base and J shed 3 bases, with 9 bases lying between them. The DNA for the CDR3 is TGTGCCAGCAGCTTAGGTAGAGGAGAAGAGACCCAGTACTTC. Protein product: CASSLGRGEETQYF.

The chain has TRBV29-1 and TRBJ1-2; tentative D call: TRBD1 (6 bases). The CDR3 consists of 13 residues. The V gene lost 0 bases and the J gene lost 8 bases, with 13 bases spanning the gap. CDR1 and CDR2 from the germline V gene are SQVTM and ANQGSEA. The CDR3 DNA reads TGCAGCGTTGAAGATGGACAGCATGGGGGCTACACCTTC. It yields the protein CSVEDGQHGGYTF.

This clone has a handful of counts. The V call is TRBV14, the J call TRBJ1-1; no clear D gene. The germline CDR1 and CDR2 sequences are SGHDN and FVKESK. CDR3 length: 13 amino acids. V gave up 0 bases and J gave up 8 bases, with 10 bases separating them. The CDR3: CASSQDTIAEAFF. CDR3 sequence (DNA): TGTGCCAGCAGCCAAGATACGATAGCAGAAGCTTTCTTT. Full variable domain (missing parts from reference TRBV14 and TRBJ1-1): EAGVTQFPSHSVIEKGQTVTLRCDPISGHDNLYWYRRVMGKEIKFLLHFVKESKQDESGMPNNRFLAERTGGTYSTLKVQPAELEDSGVYFCASSQDTIAEAFFGQGTRLTVV.

The chain employs TRBV5-1 and TRBJ2-3, with 12 nucleotides matching TRBD1. CDR3 size: 16 residues. Per the germline V gene, CDR1 is SGHRS and CDR2 is YFSETQ. Germline trimming cut 0 bases from V and 6 bases from J; bases unmatched to any gene: 5. In DNA form, the CDR3 reads TGCGCCAGCAGCTTGGGGGACAGGGGGCGAAGGGATACGCAGTATTTT. Amino acids: CASSLGDRGRRDTQYF.

The chain's CDR3 is CASSELTGGGYGYTF. CDR3 bases: TGTGCCAGCAGTGAACTGACAGGGGGTGGGTATGGCTACACCTTC. This rearrangement joins TRBV2 to TRBJ1-2, with TRBD1 identical over 9 bases. CDR1 SNHLY and CDR2 FYNNEI come from the germline V gene. V dropped 2 bases and J dropped 5; count of bases not matched to a gene: 6. The CDR3 has 15 amino acids.